A single TCR beta chain is shown here with its context. What it binds is unknown. The study ran its PCR with 60 Vbeta and 13 Jbeta primers. Data came from immunoSEQ multiplex PCR; TCRdb stores just in-frame clones and leaves some out. The table lists 200,000 or so clones, roughly 77% of them singletons. This specimen comes from a study of cytomegalovirus exposure and HLA in healthy donors. Regarding the study as a whole: Presence/absence results assume similar sequencing depth per donor, which may not hold. As confirmed in vitro, a few CMV-associated chains were specific for CMV antigens.

The specimen sequenced was PBMCs. This TCR was recovered from a male donor in good health and CMV-seropositive.

The CDR3 region has the DNA TGTGCCACCCCTTCTGCGGGGACTAGCGGGAGGGTACATATCTACAATGAGCAGTTCTTC. Translation gives CATPSAGTSGRVHIYNEQFF. V usage is TRBV28 and J usage is TRBJ2-1; 16 positions match TRBD2. This CDR3 contains 20 residues. Germline CDR1 and CDR2: MDHEN and SYDVKM. Germline trimming cut 10 bases from V and 3 bases from J; bases unmatched to any gene: 18.